The 20 T cell receptor beta chains listed next were all sequenced from one sample in a study of response to subunit inactivated influenza vaccine. TCRdb reanalysed the RT-PCR reads using MiXCR and keeps one entry per CDR3 protein. The sample lists 540,000 or so distinct CDR3 sequences, approximately 13% occurring once. The sequences come from PBMCs from blood, collected roughly 48 days after vaccination. These receptors came from a man aged 45-65 years who received an inactivated influenza vaccine.

The chain is built from TRBV10-2 and TRBJ2-3; D might be TRBD1 (5 bases). The germline V gene encodes CDR1 WSHSY and CDR2 SAAADI. The CDR3 is made up of 15 amino acids. Between the trimmed V and J ends, which lost 6 bases and 0 bases, there was a span of 13 bases. The DNA of the CDR3 is TGCGCCAGCAGCGCCAGCAGGACAAGCACAGATACGCAGTATTTT. It specifies CASSASRTSTDTQYF.

This chain joins TRBV6-2 or TRBV6-3 and TRBJ2-1, with 9 bases identical to TRBD2. This CDR3 is built from 17 residues. V trimming: 7 bases; J trimming: 8 bases; junction bases outside the gene matches: 18. Germline V lookup: CDR1 MNHEY, CDR2 SVGEGT. The CDR3 DNA reads as TGTGCCAGCACCGGGGCTGGGCTAGCGGGAACTTTGGATGAGCAGTTCTTC. This gives the protein CASTGAGLAGTLDEQFF.

This clonotype was counted ten times or more. The V call is TRBV10-3, the J call TRBJ2-2; 8 positions match TRBD2. The germline V gene has CDR1 ENHRY and CDR2 SYGVKD. The junction had 5 bases not matched to a gene; V was cut back by 6 bases and J by 5 bases. The length of the CDR3 is 14 residues. CDR3 sequence: CAIRRAGETGELFF. In nucleotides, the CDR3 is TGTGCCATCAGGAGAGCGGGAGAGACCGGGGAGCTGTTTTTT.

This clonotype was counted only a few times. Here the CDR3 reads CASSFQGTGANVLTF. For the CDR3, the DNA is TGTGCCAGCAGTTTCCAGGGGACTGGGGCCAACGTCCTGACTTTC. This chain connects TRBV6-2 or TRBV6-3 to TRBJ2-6; the D gene is possibly TRBD1 (6 bases). Trimming took off 4 bases at V and 2 bases at J, with 9 bases between the two ends. The CDR3 covers 15 residues. Germline CDR1 and CDR2: MNHEY and SVGEGT.

The J gene is TRBJ2-7, the V gene TRBV7-2; weak D call: TRBD1 (5 bases). Germline loops: CDR1 SGHTA, CDR2 FQGNSA. The CDR3 has 12 residues. V dropped 5 bases and J dropped 9 bases, with 14 bases sitting between them. The CDR3 region has the DNA TGTGCCAGCAGCCCCTGGCAGGGCGGGCAGTACTTC. It is translated as CASSPWQGGQYF.

This clonotype was counted a few times. J is TRBJ1-1 and V is TRBV15; D gene uncertain. V lost 4 bases, J lost 1 base, and 1 base lay in between. From germline, CDR1 is LNHNV and CDR2 YYDKDF (reference sequence). The CDR3 has 11 amino acids. This CDR3 is CATSKNTEAFF. DNA for the CDR3: TGTGCCACCAGCAAGAACACTGAAGCTTTCTTT.

The chain has TRBV24-1 and TRBJ2-2; 8 bases are shared with TRBD1. The length of the CDR3 is 17 residues. The ends lost 2 bases at V and 0 bases at J; junction bases unmatched: 4. CDR1 is KGHDR, CDR2 SFDVKD, per germline. The CDR3 region has the DNA TGTGCCACCAGTGATTCAAGGACAGGGCCGAACACCGGGGAGCTGTTTTTT. This encodes CATSDSRTGPNTGELFF.

This clonotype came up a few times. This CDR3 reads CASSPGGADTQYF. In nucleotides, the CDR3 is TGTGCCAGCAGCCCTGGGGGGGCAGATACGCAGTATTTT. V is TRBV7-6 and J is TRBJ2-3; 7 nucleotides line up with TRBD2. The CDR3 totals 13 residues. Germline V gene lookup returns CDR1 SGHVS and CDR2 FNYEAQ. Trimming removed 5 bases from V and 4 bases from J; junction bases left unmatched: 3.

This chain uses TRBV14 with TRBJ2-3, with TRBD1 as a possible D gene (5 bases). The CDR3 runs to 15 residues. Per the germline V gene, CDR1 is SGHDN and CDR2 is FVKESK. The V end was cut by 4 bases, the J end by 1 base, with 12 bases between. CDR3 nucleotide sequence: TGTGCCAGCAGCCGAAGGGGCGACCGCACAGATACGCAGTATTTT. Its protein product is CASSRRGDRTDTQYF.

The CDR3 sequence is CASSYSREWDEQFF. Here the CDR3 DNA reads TGTGCCAGCAGTTACTCTCGGGAGTGGGATGAGCAGTTCTTC. The rearrangement links TRBV6-5 to TRBJ2-1; maybe TRBD2 (6 bases). Germline assignment: CDR1 MNHEY and CDR2 SVGAGI. The CDR3 consists of 14 residues. V was shortened by 0 bases and J by 8 bases, with 11 bases between the two germline ends.

The chain uses TRBV28 and TRBJ2-7, with D perhaps TRBD1 (5 bases). Germline V gives CDR1 MDHEN, CDR2 SYDVKM. The CDR3 totals 13 residues. Trimming removed 3 bases at V and 5 bases at J, with 11 bases between. The DNA for the CDR3 is TGTGCCAGCAGTTTTTCAGGGATCCACGAGCAGTACTTC. Encoded protein: CASSFSGIHEQYF.

The rearrangement links TRBV5-1 to TRBJ2-1; TRBD2 is a possible D gene (5 bases). Germline CDR1 reads SGHRS; CDR2 reads YFSETQ. Trimming cost V 0 bases and J 10 bases, with 11 bases left between them. The CDR3 contains 13 residues. CDR3 in amino acids: CASSLAPEREQFF. CDR3 sequence (DNA): TGCGCCAGCAGCTTGGCCCCTGAGCGGGAGCAGTTCTTC.

This clonotype was observed a handful of times. The genes are TRBV5-1 and TRBJ2-5, with TRBD2 matching 7 bases. Germline CDR1 and CDR2: SGHRS and YFSETQ. Germline trimming cut 7 bases from V and 5 bases from J; bases unmatched to any gene: 5. The CDR3 is made up of 12 amino acids. This CDR3 is CASAGTTETQYF. DNA of the CDR3: TGCGCCAGCGCGGGGACTACCGAGACCCAGTACTTC.

This clonotype was seen only a few times. The rearrangement links TRBV4-1 to TRBJ2-1, with D tentatively TRBD2 (5 bases). In germline, CDR1 is MGHRA, CDR2 YSYEKL. V was cut by 2 bases and J by 3 bases, with 11 bases left in between. This CDR3 spans 15 amino acids. CDR3 sequence reads: CASSQTTGFYNEQFF. DNA of the CDR3: TGCGCCAGCAGCCAAACGACGGGATTCTACAATGAGCAGTTCTTC.

This clonotype came up a few times. This chain joins TRBV28 and TRBJ2-2, with D hard to call. The CDR3 sequence is 13 residues long. Looked up from germline, CDR1 is MDHEN and CDR2 is SYDVKM. The V end was cut by 8 bases, the J end by 4 bases, with 11 bases between. CDR3 in amino acids: CASGRVGTGELFF. The CDR3 DNA sequence: TGTGCCAGCGGCCGGGTGGGCACCGGGGAGCTGTTTTTT.

Many counts were recorded for this clonotype. The CDR3 DNA is TGCGCCAGCAGCTTGCAGGGATGGGAGACCCAGTACTTC. Its translation is CASSLQGWETQYF. The chain is built from TRBV5-1 and TRBJ2-5; D might be TRBD1 (5 bases). Per germline, CDR1 SGHRS and CDR2 YFSETQ. The CDR3 is made up of 13 amino acids. The V gene lost 1 base and the J gene lost 5 bases, with 9 bases spanning the gap.

This clonotype showed up just a few times. The chain combines TRBV5-5 with TRBJ2-7, with D possibly being TRBD1 (6 bases). Trimming took off 0 bases at V and 3 bases at J, with 13 bases between the two ends. Germline CDR1 reads SGHKS; CDR2 reads YYEKEE (reference sequence). The length of the CDR3 is 15 residues. The CDR3 DNA is TGTGCCAGCAGCTTGGTCCCAGGGGATAACTACGAGCAGTACTTC. This sequence encodes CASSLVPGDNYEQYF.

This clonotype was seen repeatedly, ten times or more. The chain employs TRBV12-3 or TRBV12-4 and TRBJ2-7; no clear D. The CDR3 spans 13 residues. V gave up 3 bases and J gave up 3 bases, with 9 bases separating them. The CDR3 sequence: CASSFSSFYEQYF. CDR3 nucleotide sequence: TGTGCCAGCAGTTTTAGTAGTTTCTACGAGCAGTACTTC.

V gene TRBV4-2 combines with J gene TRBJ2-1; 9 bases agree with TRBD2. After removal of 3 bases from V and 10 bases from J, the junction contained 4 bases not matched to a gene. CDR3 length: 13 residues. CDR1 is LGHNA and CDR2 is YNFKEQ in the germline V gene. The CDR3 protein is CASSQGLAREQFF. The CDR3 nucleotides read TGTGCCAGCAGCCAGGGACTAGCCCGCGAGCAGTTCTTC.

The chain combines TRBV12-3 or TRBV12-4 with TRBJ1-4; maybe TRBD1 (5 bases). The CDR3 contains 16 residues. Deletions cut 3 bases from V and 5 bases from J, with 16 bases between. CDR3 nucleotide sequence: TGTGCCAGCAGTTTGGACACCCGGATGAAGAATGAAAAACTGTTTTTT. It is translated as CASSLDTRMKNEKLFF.